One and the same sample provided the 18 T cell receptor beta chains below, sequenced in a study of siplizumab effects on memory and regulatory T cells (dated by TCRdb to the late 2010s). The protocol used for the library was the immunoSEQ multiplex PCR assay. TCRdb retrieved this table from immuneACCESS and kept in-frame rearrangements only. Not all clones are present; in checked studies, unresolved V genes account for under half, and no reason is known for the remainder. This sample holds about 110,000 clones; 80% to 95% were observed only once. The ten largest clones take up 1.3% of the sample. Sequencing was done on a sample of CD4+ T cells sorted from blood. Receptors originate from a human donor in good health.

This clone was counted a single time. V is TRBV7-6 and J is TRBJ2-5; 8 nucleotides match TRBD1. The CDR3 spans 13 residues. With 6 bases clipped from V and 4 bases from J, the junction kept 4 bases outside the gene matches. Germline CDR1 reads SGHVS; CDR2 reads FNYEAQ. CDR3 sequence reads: CASRTQGGETQYF. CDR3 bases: TGTGCCAGCAGAACACAGGGGGGAGAGACCCAGTACTTC.

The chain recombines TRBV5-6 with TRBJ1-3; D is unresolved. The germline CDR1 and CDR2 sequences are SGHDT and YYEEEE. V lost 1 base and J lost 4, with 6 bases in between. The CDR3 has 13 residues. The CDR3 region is CASSLSRGNTIYF. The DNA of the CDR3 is TGTGCCAGCAGCTTGTCCAGGGGAAACACCATATATTTT.

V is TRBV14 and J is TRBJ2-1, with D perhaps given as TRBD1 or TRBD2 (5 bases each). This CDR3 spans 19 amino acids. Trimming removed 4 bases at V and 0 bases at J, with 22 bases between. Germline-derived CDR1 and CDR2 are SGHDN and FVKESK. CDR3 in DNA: TGTGCCAGCAGCCCGTTGCGGACTGCCGGGACCAGCTCCTACAATGAGCAGTTCTTC. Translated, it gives CASSPLRTAGTSSYNEQFF.

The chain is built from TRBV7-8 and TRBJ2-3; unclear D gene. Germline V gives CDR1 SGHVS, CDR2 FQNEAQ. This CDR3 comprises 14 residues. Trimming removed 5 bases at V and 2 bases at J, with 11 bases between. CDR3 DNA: TGTGCCAGCAGCCAATATCTCCCCACAGATACGCAGTATTTT. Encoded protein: CASSQYLPTDTQYF.

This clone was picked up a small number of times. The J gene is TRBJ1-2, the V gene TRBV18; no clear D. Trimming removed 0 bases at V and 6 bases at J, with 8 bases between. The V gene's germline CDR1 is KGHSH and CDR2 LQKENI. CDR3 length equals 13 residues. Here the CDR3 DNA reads TGTGCCAGCTCACCACCGTCTCGCAATGGCTACACCTTC. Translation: CASSPPSRNGYTF.

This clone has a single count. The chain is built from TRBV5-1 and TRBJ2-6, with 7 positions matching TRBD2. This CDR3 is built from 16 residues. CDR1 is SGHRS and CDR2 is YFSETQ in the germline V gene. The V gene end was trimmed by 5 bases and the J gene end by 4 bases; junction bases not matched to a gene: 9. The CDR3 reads CASRISGTRGANVLTF. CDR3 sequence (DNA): TGCGCCAGCAGAATAAGCGGGACTCGGGGGGCCAACGTCCTGACTTTC.

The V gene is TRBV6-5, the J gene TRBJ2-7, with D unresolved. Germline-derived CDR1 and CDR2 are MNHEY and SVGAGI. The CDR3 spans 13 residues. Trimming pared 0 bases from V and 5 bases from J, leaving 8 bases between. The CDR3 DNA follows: TGTGCCAGCAGTTACTCGTATCAACACGAGCAGTACTTC. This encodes CASSYSYQHEQYF.

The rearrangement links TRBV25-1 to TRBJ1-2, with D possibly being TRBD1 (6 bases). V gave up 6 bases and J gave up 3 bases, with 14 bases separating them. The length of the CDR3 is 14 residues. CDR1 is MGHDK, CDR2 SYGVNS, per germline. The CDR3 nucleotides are TGTGCCAGCAGCAGCCGGGGGGGCGACTATGGCTACACCTTC. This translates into CASSSRGGDYGYTF.

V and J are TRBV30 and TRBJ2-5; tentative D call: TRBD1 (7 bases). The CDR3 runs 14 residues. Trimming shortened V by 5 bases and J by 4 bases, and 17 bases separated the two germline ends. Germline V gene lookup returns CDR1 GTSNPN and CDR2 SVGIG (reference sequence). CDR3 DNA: TGTGCCTGGGGAACCGGGCAGGGGGGAGAGACCCAGTACTTC. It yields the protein CAWGTGQGGETQYF.

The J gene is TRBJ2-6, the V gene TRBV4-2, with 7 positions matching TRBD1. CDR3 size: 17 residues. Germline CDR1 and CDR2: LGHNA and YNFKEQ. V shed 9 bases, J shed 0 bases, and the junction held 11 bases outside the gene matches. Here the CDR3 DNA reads TGTGCCAGTGGACAGGCGTCCTTAGGCTCTGGGGCCAACGTCCTGACTTTC. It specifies CASGQASLGSGANVLTF.

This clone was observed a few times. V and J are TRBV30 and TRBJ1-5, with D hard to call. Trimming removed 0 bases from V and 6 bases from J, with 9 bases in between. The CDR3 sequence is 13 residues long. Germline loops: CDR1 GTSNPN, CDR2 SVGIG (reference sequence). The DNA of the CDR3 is TGTGCCTGGAGTGTAGGTGATGGTCAGCCCCAGCATTTT. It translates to CAWSVGDGQPQHF.

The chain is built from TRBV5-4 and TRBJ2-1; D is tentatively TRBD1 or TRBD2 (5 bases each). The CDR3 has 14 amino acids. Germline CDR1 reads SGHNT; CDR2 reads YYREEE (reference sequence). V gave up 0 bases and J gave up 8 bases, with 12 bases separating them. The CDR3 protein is CASSLGGGIDEQFF. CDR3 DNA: TGTGCCAGCAGCTTGGGTGGGGGTATCGATGAGCAGTTCTTC.

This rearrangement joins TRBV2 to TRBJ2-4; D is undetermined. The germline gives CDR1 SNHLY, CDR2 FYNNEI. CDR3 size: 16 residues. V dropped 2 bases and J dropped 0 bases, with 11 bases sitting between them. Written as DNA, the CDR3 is TGTGCCAGCAGTGAACGGTGGAGTCTAGCCAAAAACATTCAGTACTTC. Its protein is CASSERWSLAKNIQYF. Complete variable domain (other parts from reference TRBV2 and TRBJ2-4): EPEVTQTPSHQVTQMGQEVILRCVPISNHLYFYWYRQILGQKVEFLVSFYNNEISEKSEIFDDQFSVERPDGSNFTLKIRSTKLEDSAMYFCASSERWSLAKNIQYFGAGTRLSVL.

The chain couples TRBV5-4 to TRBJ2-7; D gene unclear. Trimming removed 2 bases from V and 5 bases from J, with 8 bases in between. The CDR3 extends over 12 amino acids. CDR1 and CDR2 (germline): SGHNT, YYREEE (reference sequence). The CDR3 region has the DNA TGTGCCAGCAGCTTTGACGGAAACGAGCAGTACTTC. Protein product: CASSFDGNEQYF.

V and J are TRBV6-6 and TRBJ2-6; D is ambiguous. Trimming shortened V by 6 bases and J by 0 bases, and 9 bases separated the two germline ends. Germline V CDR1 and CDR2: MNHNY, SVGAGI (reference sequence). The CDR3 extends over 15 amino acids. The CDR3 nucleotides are TGTGCCAGCAGAGGATGGGGCTCTGGGGCCAACGTCCTGACTTTC. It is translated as CASRGWGSGANVLTF.

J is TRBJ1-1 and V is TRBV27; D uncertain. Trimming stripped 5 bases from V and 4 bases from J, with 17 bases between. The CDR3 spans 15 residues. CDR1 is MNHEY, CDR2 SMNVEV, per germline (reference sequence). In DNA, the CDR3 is TGTGCCAGCAGTCCCCCCCCAGAGCTCGGCACTGAAGCTTTCTTT. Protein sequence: CASSPPPELGTEAFF.

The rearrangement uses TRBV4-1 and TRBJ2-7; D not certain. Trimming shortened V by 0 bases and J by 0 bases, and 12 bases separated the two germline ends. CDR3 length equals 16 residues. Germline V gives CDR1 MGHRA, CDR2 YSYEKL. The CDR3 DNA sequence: TGCGCCAGCAGCCAAGATGGAACGAGGAGCTCCTACGAGCAGTACTTC. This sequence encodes CASSQDGTRSSYEQYF.

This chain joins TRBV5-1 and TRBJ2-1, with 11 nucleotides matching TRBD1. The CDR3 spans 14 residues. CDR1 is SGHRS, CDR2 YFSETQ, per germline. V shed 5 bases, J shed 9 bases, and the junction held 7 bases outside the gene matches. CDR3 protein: CASRSGQGGGEQFF. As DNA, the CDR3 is TGCGCCAGCAGATCGGGACAGGGGGGAGGTGAGCAGTTCTTC.